The next 27 T cell receptor beta chains were all read from a single sample in a study of T cells in Graves' hyperthyroidism and ophthalmopathy. The investigators amplified TCR beta CDR3 regions from RNA transcripts. The TCR CDR3 was amplified in a first-round RT-PCR using the HTBI primer set. MiXCR was run by TCRdb on the multiplex PCR reads, yielding one entry per CDR3 protein. The sample includes hundreds of thousands of distinct CDR3 sequences, approximately 13% of them seen just once. Sequenced sample: blood. These receptors all stem from a woman aged 18-29 years with Graves' hyperthyroidism.

V usage is TRBV5-6 and J usage is TRBJ1-5; D is possibly TRBD1 (5 bases). The germline CDR1 and CDR2 sequences are SGHDT and YYEEEE. CDR3 length: 14 residues. V gave up 4 bases and J gave up 9 bases, with 17 bases separating them. The CDR3 DNA reads as TGTGCCAGCAGCCTAAGGGCGGCCGGGACGCCCCAGCATTTT. Encoded protein: CASSLRAAGTPQHF.

This clonotype occurred many times. The V call is TRBV29-1, the J call TRBJ2-6; perhaps D is TRBD1 or TRBD2 (6 bases each). Trimming shortened V by 2 bases and J by 4 bases, and 9 bases separated the two germline ends. The CDR3 is made up of 14 amino acids. Looked up from germline, CDR1 is SQVTM and CDR2 is ANQGSEA. The CDR3 region is CSVESGAGANVLTF. In DNA, the CDR3 is TGCAGCGTTGAATCGGGGGCCGGGGCCAACGTCCTGACTTTC.

The chain carries TRBV5-1 and TRBJ2-7; 10 nucleotides line up with TRBD1. The germline gives CDR1 SGHRS, CDR2 YFSETQ. J was trimmed by 6 bases and V by 3 bases; bases with no gene match: 12. The CDR3 spans 16 residues. The CDR3 DNA is TGCGCCAGCAGCTCCCCGTGGACAGGGGGTTCGACCGAGCAGTACTTC. It specifies CASSSPWTGGSTEQYF. The full variable domain, its missing parts supplied by reference TRBV5-1 and TRBJ2-7, is KAGVTQTPRYLIKTRGQQVTLSCSPISGHRSVSWYQQTPGQGLQFLFEYFSETQRNKGNFPGRFSGRQFSNSRSEMNVSTLELGDSALYLCASSSPWTGGSTEQYFGPGTRLTVT.

This clonotype was recorded many times. V is TRBV3-1 and J is TRBJ2-2; no definite D call. The CDR3 covers 14 residues. Germline-derived CDR1 and CDR2 are LGHDT and YNNKEL (reference sequence). V lost 4 bases to trimming and J lost 6 bases, with 12 bases between them. The CDR3 protein is CASSRTEAPGELFF. The CDR3 DNA is TGTGCCAGCAGCCGGACCGAAGCCCCCGGGGAGCTGTTTTTT.

The chain recombines TRBV19 with TRBJ1-5; D may be TRBD1 (6 bases). Trimming left V 6 bases short and J 9 bases short, with 21 bases between. The CDR3 has 15 amino acids. Germline V gene sequence: CDR1 LNHDA, CDR2 SQIVND (reference sequence). CDR3 sequence reads: CASSQGYQWIGPQHF. The CDR3 region has the DNA TGTGCCAGTAGCCAGGGGTATCAATGGATCGGGCCCCAGCATTTT. The variable domain in full, completed from reference TRBV19 and TRBJ1-5, reads DGGITQSPKYLFRKEGQNVTLSCEQNLNHDAMYWYRQDPGQGLRLIYYSQIVNDFQKGDIAEGYSVSREKKESFPLTVTSAQKNPTAFYLCASSQGYQWIGPQHFGDGTRLSIL.

The V gene is TRBV5-5, the J gene TRBJ2-7; D remains ambiguous. The V gene lost 0 bases and the J gene lost 2 bases, with 12 bases spanning the gap. The CDR3 covers 15 residues. The germline gives CDR1 SGHKS, CDR2 YYEKEE (reference sequence). The CDR3 coding sequence is TGTGCCAGCAGCTTGGAGTTCGGCACAGCCTACGAGCAGTACTTC. Amino acid sequence: CASSLEFGTAYEQYF.

This clonotype was observed many times. The CDR3 DNA reads as TGTGCCAGCAGCTTGATGGACGGAGGCCTCTACGAGCAGTACTTC. Its protein is CASSLMDGGLYEQYF. V is TRBV7-3 and J is TRBJ2-7, with a weak D call TRBD2 (5 bases). Per germline, CDR1 SGHTA and CDR2 FQGTGA. The germline V and J ends were trimmed by 3 bases and 3 bases, with 15 bases remaining between them. This CDR3 is 15 amino acids long.

Ten or more counts support this clonotype. The chain employs TRBV7-2 and TRBJ2-7; D possibly corresponds to TRBD1 (6 bases). Trimming cost V 1 base and J 2 bases, with 9 bases left between them. From germline, CDR1 is SGHTA and CDR2 FQGNSA. The CDR3 totals 14 residues. For the CDR3, the DNA is TGTGCCAGCAGCTTAGACAGGGAGACCTACGAGCAGTACTTC. This gives the protein CASSLDRETYEQYF.

The chain has TRBV4-1 and TRBJ1-6; 9 nucleotides agree with TRBD1. Losses at the gene ends were 6 bases for V and 7 bases for J; bases not matched to a gene: 16. This CDR3 is built from 18 residues. In germline, CDR1 is MGHRA, CDR2 YSYEKL. CDR3 DNA sequence: TGCGCCAGCAGGAAGGAGAGCGGGACAGGGCCTTACAATTCACCCCTCCACTTT. Its translation is CASRKESGTGPYNSPLHF.

This clonotype was seen at least ten times. V usage is TRBV12-3 or TRBV12-4 and J usage is TRBJ1-1; TRBD1 might be the D (6 bases). V lost 5 bases, J lost 4 bases, and 14 bases lay in between. The CDR3 is 14 residues long. This chain's CDR3 is CASSHQGFGTEAFF. The DNA for the CDR3 is TGTGCCAGCAGTCATCAGGGGTTCGGCACTGAAGCTTTCTTT.

The CDR3 sequence: CASSEGSRDSTDTQYF. The DNA of the CDR3 is TGTGCCAGCAGTGAAGGGTCTCGGGACAGCACAGATACGCAGTATTTT. This chain connects TRBV25-1 to TRBJ2-3; D might be TRBD1 or TRBD2, each matching 5 bases. The CDR3 runs 16 residues. The V gene's germline CDR1 is MGHDK and CDR2 SYGVNS. With 2 bases removed from V and 0 bases from J, the gap between germline ends came to 12 bases.

This clonotype was recorded at least ten times. The V gene is TRBV12-3 or TRBV12-4, the J gene TRBJ2-7, with 7 bases matching TRBD2. This CDR3 spans 13 amino acids. V was clipped by 3 bases and J by 6 bases; unmatched bases: 5. In DNA form, the CDR3 reads TGTGCCAGCAGTTTTGGGGGGGACGCCGAGCAGTACTTC. This encodes CASSFGGDAEQYF.

Ten or more counts support this clonotype. The rearrangement joins TRBV19 to TRBJ2-7; possible D gene TRBD1, 6 bases. The CDR3 runs 16 residues. Germline loops: CDR1 LNHDA, CDR2 SQIVND (reference sequence). Trimming removed 5 bases at V and 5 bases at J, with 22 bases between. The CDR3: CASSAPTGIGMDEQYF. In DNA, the CDR3 is TGTGCCAGTAGTGCACCGACAGGTATCGGGATGGACGAGCAGTACTTC.

Ten or more counts support this clonotype. The chain joins TRBV12-3 or TRBV12-4 to TRBJ1-1; possible D gene TRBD1, 5 bases. This CDR3 contains 14 residues. V was shortened by 3 bases and J by 9 bases, with 17 bases between the two germline ends. CDR3: CASSLREGSLKAFF. As DNA, the CDR3 is TGTGCCAGCAGTTTGAGGGAGGGGTCCCTGAAAGCTTTCTTT.

The V and J genes are TRBV7-9 and TRBJ2-2, with 7 nucleotides matching TRBD1. Germline loops: CDR1 SEHNR, CDR2 FQNEAQ (reference sequence). V shed 4 bases, J shed 7 bases, and the junction held 9 bases outside the gene matches. The CDR3 sequence is 15 residues long. The CDR3 here is CASSSGQPGVGELFF. The DNA for the CDR3 is TGTGCCAGCAGCTCGGGACAGCCTGGCGTCGGGGAGCTGTTTTTT. Full variable domain (remainder filled in from reference TRBV7-9 and TRBJ2-2): DTGVSQNPRHKITKRGQNVTFRCDPISEHNRLYWYRQTLGQGPEFLTYFQNEAQLEKSRLLSDRFSAERPKGSFSTLEIQRTEQGDSAMYLCASSSGQPGVGELFFGEGSRLTVL.

This clonotype showed up many times. V gene TRBV6-1 combines with J gene TRBJ1-1; perhaps TRBD1 as D (6 bases). The V gene's germline CDR1 is MNHNS and CDR2 SASEGT. The V and J ends lost 0 bases and 4 bases respectively, with 12 bases between them. This CDR3 has 15 residues. The CDR3 loop is CASSEAGRGATEAFF. Here the CDR3 DNA reads TGTGCCAGCAGTGAAGCGGGGCGGGGGGCCACTGAAGCTTTCTTT.

This clonotype was counted many times. V usage is TRBV28 and J usage is TRBJ2-7; no clear D gene. V lost 6 bases and J 0 bases, leaving 3 bases between the germline ends. Germline assignment: CDR1 MDHEN and CDR2 SYDVKM. This CDR3 comprises 11 residues. This chain's CDR3 is CASRTSYEQYF. The CDR3 DNA reads TGTGCCAGCAGGACCTCCTACGAGCAGTACTTC.

This clonotype came up many times. The J gene is TRBJ1-1, the V gene TRBV30; 8 bases align to TRBD1. The CDR3 loop spans 14 amino acids. V shed 2 bases, J shed 4 bases, and the junction held 6 bases outside the gene matches. Germline CDR1 GTSNPN, CDR2 SVGIG (reference sequence). CDR3 DNA sequence: TGTGCCTGGAGTAGGACAGGGTGGGGCACTGAAGCTTTCTTT. Translating gives CAWSRTGWGTEAFF.

Ten or more counts support this clonotype. The gene calls are TRBV20-1 and TRBJ2-7; D is perhaps TRBD2 (6 bases). V gave up 6 bases and J gave up 0 bases, with 12 bases separating them. CDR3 length equals 13 residues. CDR1 and CDR2 (germline): DFQATT, SNEGSKA (reference sequence). The CDR3 here is CSARRGASYEQYF. CDR3 bases: TGCAGTGCCCGGCGGGGTGCCTCCTACGAGCAGTACTTC.

This clonotype was seen a few times. This chain uses TRBV20-1 with TRBJ2-2, with D perhaps TRBD2 (6 bases). The V and J ends lost 0 bases and 1 base respectively, with 9 bases between them. The CDR3 covers 15 residues. In germline, CDR1 is DFQATT, CDR2 SNEGSKA (reference sequence). The CDR3, as DNA: TGCAGTGCTAGAGATGATAGCGGGAACACCGGGGAGCTGTTTTTT. Amino acids: CSARDDSGNTGELFF.

There are many counts of this clonotype. The chain uses TRBV7-2 and TRBJ2-4; D tentatively reads TRBD1 or TRBD2 (6 bases each). Trimming took off 5 bases at V and 5 bases at J, with 13 bases between the two ends. CDR1 is SGHTA, CDR2 FQGNSA, per germline. The CDR3 extends over 14 amino acids. Written as DNA, the CDR3 is TGTGCCAGCAGCCCTACAGGGACTGAAAACATTCAGTACTTC. This gives the protein CASSPTGTENIQYF.

This clonotype was seen repeatedly, ten times or more. V gene TRBV6-2 or TRBV6-3 combines with J gene TRBJ2-3; D gene unclear. CDR1 is MNHEY and CDR2 is SVGEGT in the germline V gene. The CDR3 runs 13 residues. V lost 7 bases to trimming and J lost 2 bases, with 10 bases between them. CDR3 amino acids: CASNNGYTDTQYF. In DNA form, the CDR3 reads TGTGCCAGCAATAACGGTTACACAGATACGCAGTATTTT.

This clonotype was picked up many times. The V gene is TRBV30, the J gene TRBJ2-1; D call uncertain. This CDR3 contains 11 residues. From germline, CDR1 is GTSNPN and CDR2 SVGIG (reference sequence). V lost 0 bases, J lost 12 bases, and 9 bases lay in between. The chain's CDR3 is CAWSVRLRQFF. In DNA form, the CDR3 reads TGTGCCTGGAGTGTACGTCTCAGGCAGTTCTTC.

The chain has TRBV9 and TRBJ1-1; the D is unclear. This CDR3 has 14 residues. CDR1 and CDR2 (germline): SGDLS, YYNGEE. V lost 1 base and J lost 2, with 9 bases in between. CDR3 in DNA: TGTGCCAGCAGCGTAAGCGAATTTAACACTGAAGCTTTCTTT. This translates into CASSVSEFNTEAFF.

CDR3 region: CAISDGRTNTEAFF. The DNA of the CDR3 is TGTGCCATCAGTGATGGTCGGACGAACACTGAAGCTTTCTTT. This rearrangement joins TRBV10-3 to TRBJ1-1, with D uncertain. Germline CDR1 reads ENHRY; CDR2 reads SYGVKD. With 3 bases removed from V and 1 base from J, the gap between germline ends came to 9 bases. This CDR3 spans 14 amino acids.

This clonotype appeared many times. The V call is TRBV7-2, the J call TRBJ2-7; 10 nucleotides align to TRBD2. The V and J ends lost 2 bases and 3 bases, in that order; junction bases with no gene match: 4. The CDR3 consists of 15 residues. Per germline, CDR1 SGHTA and CDR2 FQGNSA. The CDR3 loop reads CASSLFKREGYEQYF. Written as DNA, the CDR3 is TGTGCCAGCAGCTTATTTAAGCGGGAGGGCTACGAGCAGTACTTC.

This clonotype was seen many times. The J gene is TRBJ1-5, the V gene TRBV3-1; weak D call: TRBD1 (6 bases). Trimming took off 0 bases at V and 7 bases at J, with 13 bases between the two ends. CDR1 is LGHDT, CDR2 YNNKEL, per germline (reference sequence). The CDR3 consists of 15 residues. CDR3 nucleotides: TGTGCCAGCAGCCAAGATTTGGGGGCGCGGCAGCCCCAGCATTTT. Protein product: CASSQDLGARQPQHF.